What follows are 8 T cell receptor beta chains derived from one specimen sequenced in a study of response to subunit inactivated influenza vaccine. From the RT-PCR reads, TCRdb called clonotypes with MiXCR, one entry per CDR3 protein. The sample yields about 570,000 distinct CDR3 sequences, around 10% seen once. This same sample was also part of a study on T cells expressing NK-cell markers. From that second work: For TCR beta, cDNA was produced by 5'RACE template switching with UMIs.

The source was PBMCs from blood, collected on the day of vaccination. The receptors derive from a man over 45 who received an inactivated influenza vaccine.

This clonotype was seen ten or more times. This chain joins TRBV28 and TRBJ1-5; D is uncertain. CDR3 length: 14 residues. Looked up from germline, CDR1 is MDHEN and CDR2 is SYDVKM. V dropped 1 base and J dropped 9 bases, with 13 bases sitting between them. The DNA for the CDR3 is TGTGCCAGCAGTTTATCCCTCGGGCCTCCGCCCCAGCATTTT. It yields the protein CASSLSLGPPPQHF.

In this sample, this clonotype turned up a few times. This rearrangement joins TRBV19 to TRBJ2-2; 7 positions match TRBD2. Trimming took 5 bases from V and 7 from J; bases not matched to a gene: 13. The CDR3 loop spans 16 amino acids. In germline, CDR1 is LNHDA, CDR2 SQIVND (reference sequence). The CDR3: CASSFLADTRRGELFF. The CDR3 bases are TGTGCCAGTAGTTTCCTAGCGGACACCCGACGCGGGGAGCTGTTTTTT.

About this clonotype: One end of the junction is discordant with germline, which a read error may explain. The chain employs TRBV28 and TRBJ2-7, with TRBD1 matching over 7 bases. This CDR3 has 15 amino acids. Germline V gene data show CDR1 as MDHEN and CDR2 as SYDVKM. CDR3 amino acids: CASSLSPPTGSEHYF. In DNA, the CDR3 is TGTGCCAGCAGTTTATCCCCTCCGACAGGGTCCGAGCATTACTTC. Complete variable domain (other parts from reference TRBV28 and TRBJ2-7): DVKVTQSSRYLVKRTGEKVFLECVQDMDHENMFWYRQDPGLGLRLIYFSYDVKMKEKGDIPEGYSVSREKKERFSLILESASTNQTSMYLCASSLSPPTGSEHYFGPGTRLTVT.

This clonotype has more than one count but fewer than ten. This chain uses TRBV7-2 with TRBJ2-3; D is perhaps TRBD2 (6 bases). The CDR3 runs to 15 residues. Germline CDR1 SGHTA, CDR2 FQGNSA. The germline V and J ends were trimmed by 2 bases and 2 bases, with 11 bases remaining between them. CDR3 amino acids: CASSLNAGTTDTQYF. CDR3 DNA sequence: TGTGCCAGCAGCTTAAATGCGGGAACCACAGATACGCAGTATTTT.

This clonotype occurred a few times. The chain recombines TRBV2 with TRBJ2-3; D unclear. The ends were cut back, 1 base at V and 0 bases at J, with 8 bases in the middle. CDR3 size: 15 residues. The germline CDR1 and CDR2 sequences are SNHLY and FYNNEI. CDR3 sequence: CASSEVGFSTDTQYF. CDR3 coding DNA: TGTGCCAGCAGTGAAGTAGGGTTTAGCACAGATACGCAGTATTTT.

The chain employs TRBV6-2 or TRBV6-3 and TRBJ1-2, with 7 bases that match TRBD1. CDR1 is MNHEY and CDR2 is SVGEGT in the germline V gene. V gave up 8 bases and J gave up 8 bases; unmatched junction bases: 5. This CDR3 comprises 11 residues. CDR3 in amino acids: CASGDSWGYTF. The CDR3 nucleotides read TGTGCCAGCGGGGACAGCTGGGGCTACACCTTC.

The CDR3 DNA follows: TGCAGTGCTCGACCCAGGTATACAGACACCTTC. Translating it yields CSARPRYTDTF. V and J are TRBV20-1 and TRBJ1-2; no clear D gene. The V end lost 5 bases, the J end lost 12 bases, and 16 bases lay between the germline ends. In germline, CDR1 is DFQATT, CDR2 SNEGSKA (reference sequence). This CDR3 is built from 11 residues.

This clonotype was seen more than once but under ten times. The chain joins TRBV5-1 to TRBJ1-1; D not certain. Germline V gene data show CDR1 as SGHRS and CDR2 as YFSETQ. The CDR3 sequence is 14 residues long. Trimming stripped 6 bases from V and 5 bases from J, with 17 bases between. CDR3 residues: CASNLLGEGTEAFF. The CDR3 coding sequence is TGCGCCAGCAATCTACTGGGAGAAGGAACTGAAGCTTTCTTT.